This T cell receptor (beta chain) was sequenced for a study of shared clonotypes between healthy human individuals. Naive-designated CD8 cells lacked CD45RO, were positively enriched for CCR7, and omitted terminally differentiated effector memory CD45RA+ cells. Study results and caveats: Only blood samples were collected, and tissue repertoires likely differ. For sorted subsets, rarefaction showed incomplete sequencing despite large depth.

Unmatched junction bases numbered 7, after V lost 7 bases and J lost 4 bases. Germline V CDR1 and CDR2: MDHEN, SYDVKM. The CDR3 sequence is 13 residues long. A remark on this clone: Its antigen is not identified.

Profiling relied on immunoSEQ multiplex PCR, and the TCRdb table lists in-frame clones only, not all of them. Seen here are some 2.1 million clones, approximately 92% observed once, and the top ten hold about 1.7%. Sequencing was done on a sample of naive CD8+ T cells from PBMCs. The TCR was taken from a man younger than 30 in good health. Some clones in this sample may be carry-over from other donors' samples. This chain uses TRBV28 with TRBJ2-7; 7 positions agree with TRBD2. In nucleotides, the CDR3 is TGTGCCAGCACCCCCGTCGGGGGGTACGAGCAGTACTTC. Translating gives CASTPVGGYEQYF.